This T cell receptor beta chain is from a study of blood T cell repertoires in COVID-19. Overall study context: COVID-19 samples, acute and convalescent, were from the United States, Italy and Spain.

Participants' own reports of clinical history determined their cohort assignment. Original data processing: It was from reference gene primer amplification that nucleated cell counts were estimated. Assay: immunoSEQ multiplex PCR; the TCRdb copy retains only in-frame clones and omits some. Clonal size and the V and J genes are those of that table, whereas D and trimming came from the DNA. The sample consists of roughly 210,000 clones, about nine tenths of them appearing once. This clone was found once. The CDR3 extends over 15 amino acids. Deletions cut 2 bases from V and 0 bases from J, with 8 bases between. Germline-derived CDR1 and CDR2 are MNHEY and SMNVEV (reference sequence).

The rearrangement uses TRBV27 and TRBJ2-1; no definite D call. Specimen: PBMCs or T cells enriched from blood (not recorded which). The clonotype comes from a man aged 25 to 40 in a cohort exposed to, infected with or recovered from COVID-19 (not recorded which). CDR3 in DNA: TGTGCCAGCAGTTTAACGGCAGGCTCCTACAATGAGCAGTTCTTC. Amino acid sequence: CASSLTAGSYNEQFF.